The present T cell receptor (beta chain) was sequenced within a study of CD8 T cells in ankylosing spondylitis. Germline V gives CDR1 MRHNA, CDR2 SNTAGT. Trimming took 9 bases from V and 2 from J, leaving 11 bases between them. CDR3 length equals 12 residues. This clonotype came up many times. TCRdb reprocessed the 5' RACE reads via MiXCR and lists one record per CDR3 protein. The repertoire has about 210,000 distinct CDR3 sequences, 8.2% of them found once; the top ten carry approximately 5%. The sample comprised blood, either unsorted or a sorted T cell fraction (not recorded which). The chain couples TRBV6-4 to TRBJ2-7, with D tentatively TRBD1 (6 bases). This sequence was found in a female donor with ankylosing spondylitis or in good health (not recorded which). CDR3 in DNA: TGTGCCAGTTGGGACATCACCTACGAGCAGTACTTC. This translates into CASWDITYEQYF.